The 2 T cell receptor beta chains listed next were all sequenced from one sample in a study of shared clonotypes between healthy human individuals. Naive CD8 cells lacked CD45RO and underwent positive selection for CCR7, leaving out terminally differentiated effector memory CD45RA+ cells. Some clones are missing from TCRdb's copy, which holds only in-frame ones; the method was immunoSEQ multiplex PCR. This table holds around 650,000 clones, about 95% found once. Sequences were obtained from naive CD8+ T cells sorted from blood. Receptor source: a woman aged 30 to 39 in good health.

The CDR3 DNA reads as TGTGCCAGCAGCCGGACTCTACTTCAAGAGACCCAGTACTTC. Its protein product is CASSRTLLQETQYF. The genes are TRBV28 and TRBJ2-5; the D gene is possibly TRBD2 (5 bases). Germline CDR1 and CDR2: MDHEN and SYDVKM. CDR3 length equals 14 residues. V was clipped by 6 bases and J by 2 bases, with 13 bases between them. Full variable domain (outside the CDR3, taken from reference TRBV28 and TRBJ2-5): DVKVTQSSRYLVKRTGEKVFLECVQDMDHENMFWYRQDPGLGLRLIYFSYDVKMKEKGDIPEGYSVSREKKERFSLILESASTNQTSMYLCASSRTLLQETQYFGPGTRLLVL.

The V and J genes are TRBV5-5 and TRBJ2-1, with 7 bases aligning to TRBD2. V was pared by 2 bases and J by 6 bases, with 5 bases of the junction left unmatched. The CDR3 loop spans 14 amino acids. Germline values: CDR1 SGHKS, CDR2 YYEKEE (reference sequence). The CDR3 spells CASSFSAGVNEQFF. Here the CDR3 DNA reads TGTGCCAGCAGCTTTTCTGCGGGAGTCAATGAGCAGTTCTTC.